Listed below are T cell receptor beta chains from one sample, sequenced in a study of long-term antiretroviral therapy in people with HIV. Sequencing used immunoSEQ multiplex PCR; TCRdb keeps in-frame clones, though not all of them. This sample has approximately 20,000 clones, with 75% to 85% found just once. This material consisted of unsorted PBMCs, taken 0.2 years after starting antiretroviral therapy. These receptors all stem from a woman aged 35 to 49 with HIV. Both conserved end residues are part of each CDR3. The D gene is left open where the match is weak. The size field is filled for only some rows; it gives once, few, many or a size class.

j_call: TRBJ1-4; clone_size: NA; v_call: TRBV14; d_call: NA; cdr3_nt: TGTGCCAGCAGCCGGCTAGAGGGTGAAAAACTGTTTTTT; cdr3_aa: CASSRLEGEKLFF
j_call: TRBJ2-7; clone_size: NA; v_call: TRBV11-2; d_call: NA; cdr3_nt: TGTGCCAGCAGCTTAAGTCTAGTTGGCGAGCAGTACTTC; cdr3_aa: CASSLSLVGEQYF
j_call: TRBJ1-4; clone_size: NA; v_call: TRBV6-5; d_call: NA; cdr3_nt: TGTGCCAGCAGCGCAAGCAATTGGGAAAAACTGTTTTTT; cdr3_aa: CASSASNWEKLFF
j_call: TRBJ2-5; clone_size: NA; v_call: TRBV18; d_call: TRBD2; cdr3_nt: TGTGCCAGCTCACCCCCTGAGGCTAGCGGCAAAGAGACCCAGTACTTC; cdr3_aa: CASSPPEASGKETQYF
j_call: TRBJ1-2; clone_size: NA; v_call: TRBV2; d_call: NA; cdr3_nt: TGTGCCAGCAGTGTGACAGTCGGGAACGGCTACACCTTC; cdr3_aa: CASSVTVGNGYTF
j_call: TRBJ1-1; clone_size: NA; v_call: TRBV10-3; d_call: NA; cdr3_nt: TGTGCCATCAGGGGGGCAGGGGAGGTCACTGAAGCTTTCTTT; cdr3_aa: CAIRGAGEVTEAFF
j_call: TRBJ1-1; clone_size: NA; v_call: TRBV5-1; d_call: TRBD1; cdr3_nt: TGCGCCAGCGGGACAGGGACTGAAGCTTTCTTT; cdr3_aa: CASGTGTEAFF
j_call: TRBJ1-2; clone_size: NA; v_call: TRBV5-1; d_call: NA; cdr3_nt: TGCGCCAGCAGCCCTCAGATTAACTATGGCTACACCTTC; cdr3_aa: CASSPQINYGYTF
j_call: TRBJ1-5; clone_size: NA; v_call: TRBV4-1; d_call: TRBD1; cdr3_nt: TGCGCCAGCAGCCAAGGCACAGGACAGGGAAATCAGCCCCAGCATTTT; cdr3_aa: CASSQGTGQGNQPQHF
j_call: TRBJ1-1; clone_size: medium-sized; v_call: TRBV7-2; d_call: NA; cdr3_nt: TGTGCCAGCAGCTTAGTTCCAGAGAACACTGAAGCTTTCTTT; cdr3_aa: CASSLVPENTEAFF
j_call: TRBJ1-2; clone_size: few; v_call: TRBV28; d_call: NA; cdr3_nt: TGTGCCAGCAGCAGACAGACTAACTATGGCTACACCTTC; cdr3_aa: CASSRQTNYGYTF
j_call: TRBJ2-7; clone_size: NA; v_call: TRBV14; d_call: TRBD2; cdr3_nt: TGTGCCAGCAGCCAAGAAATAGGACTAGGCGGCGAGCAGTACTTC; cdr3_aa: CASSQEIGLGGEQYF
j_call: TRBJ2-5; clone_size: NA; v_call: TRBV5-6; d_call: TRBD2; cdr3_nt: TGTGCCAGCAGCTGGGGACTAGCGGGAGGGGGAGAGACCCAGTACTTC; cdr3_aa: CASSWGLAGGGETQYF
j_call: TRBJ2-2; clone_size: NA; v_call: TRBV5-4; d_call: NA; cdr3_nt: TGTGCCAGCAGCTTGGCCTGGAGCGACACCGGGGAGCTGTTTTTT; cdr3_aa: CASSLAWSDTGELFF
j_call: TRBJ1-2; clone_size: NA; v_call: TRBV2; d_call: NA; cdr3_nt: TGTGCCAGCAGTGAAGTGGGGGGTAACTATGGCTACACCTTC; cdr3_aa: CASSEVGGNYGYTF
j_call: TRBJ1-5; clone_size: NA; v_call: TRBV6-1; d_call: NA; cdr3_nt: TGTGCCAGCAGTGAAGAGGGCGCCAGGGTCGGTCAGCCCCAGCATTTT; cdr3_aa: CASSEEGARVGQPQHF
j_call: TRBJ1-2; clone_size: NA; v_call: TRBV5-4; d_call: NA; cdr3_nt: TGTGCCAGCAGCTTGGTGAACGAACCCTATGGCTACACCTTC; cdr3_aa: CASSLVNEPYGYTF
j_call: TRBJ2-1; clone_size: NA; v_call: TRBV19; d_call: TRBD1; cdr3_nt: TGTGCCAGTAGTCCGGACAGGGGCTCCTACAATGAGCAGTTCTTC; cdr3_aa: CASSPDRGSYNEQFF
j_call: TRBJ2-7; clone_size: NA; v_call: TRBV30; d_call: NA; cdr3_nt: TGTGCCTGGAGTGTAGGTGCAGGCTACGAGCAGTACTTC; cdr3_aa: CAWSVGAGYEQYF
j_call: TRBJ2-1; clone_size: NA; v_call: TRBV11-2; d_call: TRBD1; cdr3_nt: TGTGCCAGCAGCTTCCCGGGACAGGGAAACAATGAGCAGTTCTTC; cdr3_aa: CASSFPGQGNNEQFF
j_call: TRBJ1-4; clone_size: NA; v_call: TRBV5-6; d_call: NA; cdr3_nt: TGTGCCAGCAGCTTGCTCCCAGGGGATGAAAAACTGTTTTTT; cdr3_aa: CASSLLPGDEKLFF
j_call: TRBJ2-7; clone_size: NA; v_call: TRBV2; d_call: TRBD1; cdr3_nt: TGTGCCATCCCGGGACAGTTTTCCTACGAGCAGTACTTC; cdr3_aa: CAIPGQFSYEQYF
j_call: TRBJ1-3; clone_size: NA; v_call: TRBV14; d_call: NA; cdr3_nt: TGTGCCAGCAGCCAAGACTACACCATATATTTT; cdr3_aa: CASSQDYTIYF
j_call: TRBJ2-5; clone_size: NA; v_call: TRBV30; d_call: NA; cdr3_nt: TGTGCCTGGAGACCATCAGACCGGGAGACCCAGTACTTC; cdr3_aa: CAWRPSDRETQYF
j_call: TRBJ1-3; clone_size: NA; v_call: TRBV27; d_call: NA; cdr3_nt: TGTGCCAGCAGCAATAACGGGTTTTTCTCTGGAAACACCATATATTTT; cdr3_aa: CASSNNGFFSGNTIYF
j_call: TRBJ1-2; clone_size: NA; v_call: TRBV14; d_call: NA; cdr3_nt: TGTGCCAGCAGCCTCAGGACGGGCGCAGGGGGCTACACCTTC; cdr3_aa: CASSLRTGAGGYTF
j_call: TRBJ2-7; clone_size: once; v_call: TRBV19; d_call: NA; cdr3_nt: TGTGCCAGTAGCGATTCCCCCTTTAACAGGGCTGAGCAGTACTTC; cdr3_aa: CASSDSPFNRAEQYF
j_call: TRBJ2-7; clone_size: NA; v_call: TRBV11-3; d_call: TRBD2; cdr3_nt: TGTGCCAGCCGGGGGGAGGGCTACGAGCAGTACTTC; cdr3_aa: CASRGEGYEQYF
j_call: TRBJ2-7; clone_size: NA; v_call: TRBV27; d_call: NA; cdr3_nt: TGTGCCAGCCGGGGACTTGGGGCCGGGGACGAGCAGTACTTC; cdr3_aa: CASRGLGAGDEQYF
j_call: TRBJ1-4; clone_size: once; v_call: TRBV30; d_call: NA; cdr3_nt: TGTGCCTGGACTAAAGGATCCGAAAAACTGTTTTTT; cdr3_aa: CAWTKGSEKLFF
j_call: TRBJ2-5; clone_size: NA; v_call: TRBV5-6; d_call: NA; cdr3_nt: TGTGCCAGCAGCTGGGAATCCCAAGAGACCCAGTACTTC; cdr3_aa: CASSWESQETQYF
j_call: TRBJ1-2; clone_size: NA; v_call: TRBV27; d_call: NA; cdr3_nt: TGTGCCAGCTCTCCGGGTGGACAGAACTATGGCTACACCTTC; cdr3_aa: CASSPGGQNYGYTF
j_call: TRBJ2-7; clone_size: NA; v_call: TRBV13; d_call: TRBD2; cdr3_nt: TGTGCCAGCAGCTACGGGACTAGCGGGGGAATACACTACGAGCAGTACTTC; cdr3_aa: CASSYGTSGGIHYEQYF
j_call: TRBJ1-5; clone_size: NA; v_call: TRBV5-1; d_call: TRBD1; cdr3_nt: TGCGCCAGCAGTCCCGGGACAGGGGTCAATCAGCCCCAGCATTTT; cdr3_aa: CASSPGTGVNQPQHF
j_call: TRBJ1-2; clone_size: few; v_call: TRBV5-6; d_call: NA; cdr3_nt: TGTGCCAGCAGCCCTGGGACAACCGTCTATGGCTACACCTTC; cdr3_aa: CASSPGTTVYGYTF
j_call: TRBJ2-6; clone_size: NA; v_call: TRBV6-5; d_call: NA; cdr3_nt: TGTGCCAGCAGAATGGCTGGGGCCAACGTCCTGACTTTC; cdr3_aa: CASRMAGANVLTF
j_call: TRBJ1-5; clone_size: NA; v_call: TRBV7-9; d_call: NA; cdr3_nt: TGTGCCAGCAGCCTAGGGGTGGGTCAGCCCCAGCATTTT; cdr3_aa: CASSLGVGQPQHF
j_call: TRBJ2-7; clone_size: NA; v_call: TRBV15; d_call: TRBD2; cdr3_nt: TGTGCCACCAGCAGATTTCTTCTAGCGGGAGGATCCTACGAGCAGTACTTC; cdr3_aa: CATSRFLLAGGSYEQYF
j_call: TRBJ2-7; clone_size: NA; v_call: TRBV14; d_call: TRBD1; cdr3_nt: TGTGCCAGCAGCCAGGTCGGGACAGAGTTCTACGAGCAGTACTTC; cdr3_aa: CASSQVGTEFYEQYF
j_call: TRBJ2-1; clone_size: few; v_call: TRBV27; d_call: TRBD2; cdr3_nt: TGTGCCAGCAGTTTAAGGCGGGGGGGCAATGAGCAGTTCTTC; cdr3_aa: CASSLRRGGNEQFF